This T cell receptor beta chain is from a study of T cells in localized non-small cell lung cancer. Findings and caveats of the study: Adjacent lung exhibited a median of about 50 among the 100 most abundant tumor clones.

A note on this clone: Its antigen is not identified.

TCRdb keeps only in-frame clones here, not all; method: immunoSEQ multiplex PCR. This table holds around 50,000 clones, about 86% found once. Germline CDR1 MNHEY, CDR2 SVGAGI. The CDR3 loop spans 15 amino acids. Trimming took 2 bases from V and 2 from J, leaving 12 bases between them. This TCR came from a man aged 40 to 69 with stage II lung adenocarcinoma. The rearrangement joins TRBV6-5 to TRBJ1-2; tentative D call: TRBD1 (5 bases). The sequenced sample was PBMCs, obtained before any cancer treatment. The CDR3 region has the DNA TGTGCCAGCAGTTACCTTGGGGGAGGGAACTATGGCTACACCTTC. Its translation: CASSYLGGGNYGYTF.